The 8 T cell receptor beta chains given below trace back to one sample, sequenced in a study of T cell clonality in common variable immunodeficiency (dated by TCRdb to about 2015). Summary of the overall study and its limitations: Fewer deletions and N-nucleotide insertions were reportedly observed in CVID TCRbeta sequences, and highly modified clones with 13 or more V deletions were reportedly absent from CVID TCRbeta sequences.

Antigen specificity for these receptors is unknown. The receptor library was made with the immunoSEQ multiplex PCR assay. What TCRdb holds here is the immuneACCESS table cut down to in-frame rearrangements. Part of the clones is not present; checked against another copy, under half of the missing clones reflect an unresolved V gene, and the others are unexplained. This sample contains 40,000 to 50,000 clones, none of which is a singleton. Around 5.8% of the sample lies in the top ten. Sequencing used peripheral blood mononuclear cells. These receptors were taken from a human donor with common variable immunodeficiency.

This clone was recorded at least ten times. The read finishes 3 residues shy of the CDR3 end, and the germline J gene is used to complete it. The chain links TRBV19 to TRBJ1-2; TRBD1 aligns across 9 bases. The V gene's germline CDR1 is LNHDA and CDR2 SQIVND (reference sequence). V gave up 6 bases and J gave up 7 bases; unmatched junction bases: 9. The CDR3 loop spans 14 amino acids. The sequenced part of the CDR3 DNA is TGTGCCAGTAGCCTTGGACAGGGGTTGGGTGGC. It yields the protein CASSLGQGLGG. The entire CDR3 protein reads CASSLGQGLGGYTF.

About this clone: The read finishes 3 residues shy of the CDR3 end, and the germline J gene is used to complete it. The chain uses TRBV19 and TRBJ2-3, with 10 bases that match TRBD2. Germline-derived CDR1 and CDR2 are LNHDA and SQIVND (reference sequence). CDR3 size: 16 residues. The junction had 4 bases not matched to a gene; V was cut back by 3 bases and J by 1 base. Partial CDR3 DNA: TGTGCCAGTAGTATTTGGCTAGCGGGAGGCACAGATACG. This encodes CASSIWLAGGTDT. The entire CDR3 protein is CASSIWLAGGTDTQYF.

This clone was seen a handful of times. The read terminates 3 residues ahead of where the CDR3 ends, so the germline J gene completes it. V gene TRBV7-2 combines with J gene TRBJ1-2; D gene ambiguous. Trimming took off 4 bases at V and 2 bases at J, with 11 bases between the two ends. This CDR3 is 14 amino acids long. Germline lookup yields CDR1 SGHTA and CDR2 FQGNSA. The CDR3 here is CASSSEQNNYGYTF. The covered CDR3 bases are TGTGCCAGCAGCTCAGAACAGAACAACTATGGC.

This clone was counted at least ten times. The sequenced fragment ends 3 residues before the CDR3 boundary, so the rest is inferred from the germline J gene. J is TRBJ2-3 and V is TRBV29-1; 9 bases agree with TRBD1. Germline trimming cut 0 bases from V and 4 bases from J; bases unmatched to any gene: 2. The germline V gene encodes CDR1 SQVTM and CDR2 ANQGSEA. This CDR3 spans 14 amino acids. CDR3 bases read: TGCAGCGTTGAAGACCGGACAGGGGCAGATACG. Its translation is CSVEDRTGADT. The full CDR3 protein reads CSVEDRTGADTQYF.

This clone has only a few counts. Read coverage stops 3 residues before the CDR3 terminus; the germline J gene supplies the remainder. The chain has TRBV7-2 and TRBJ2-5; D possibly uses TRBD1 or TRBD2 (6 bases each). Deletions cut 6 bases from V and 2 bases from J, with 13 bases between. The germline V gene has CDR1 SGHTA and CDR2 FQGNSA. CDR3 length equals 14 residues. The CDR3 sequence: CASRDTGRQETQYF. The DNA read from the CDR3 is TGTGCCAGCAGGGATACAGGGAGGCAAGAGACC. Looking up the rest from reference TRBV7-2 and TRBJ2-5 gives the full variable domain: GAGVSQSPSNKVTEKGKDVELRCDPISGHTALYWYRQSLGQGLEFLIYFQGNSAPDKSGLPSDRFSAERTGGSVSTLTIQRTQQEDSAVYLCASRDTGRQETQYFGPGTRLLVL.

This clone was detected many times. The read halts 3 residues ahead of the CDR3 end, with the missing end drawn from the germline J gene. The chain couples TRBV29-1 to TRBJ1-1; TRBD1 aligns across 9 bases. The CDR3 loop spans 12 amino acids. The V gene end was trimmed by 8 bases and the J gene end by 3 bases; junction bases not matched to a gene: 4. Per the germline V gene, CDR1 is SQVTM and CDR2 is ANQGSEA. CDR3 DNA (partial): TGCAGCAGCCGGGACAGGGACACTGAA. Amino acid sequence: CSSRDRDTE. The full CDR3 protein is CSSRDRDTEAFF.

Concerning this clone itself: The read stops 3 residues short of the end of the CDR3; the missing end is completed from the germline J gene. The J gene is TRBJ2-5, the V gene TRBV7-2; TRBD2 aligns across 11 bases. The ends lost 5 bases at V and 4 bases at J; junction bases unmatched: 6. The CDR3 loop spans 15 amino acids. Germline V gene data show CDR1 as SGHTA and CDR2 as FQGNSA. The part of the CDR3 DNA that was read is TGTGCCAGCAGCCAATCTAGCGGGGGGCCAGAGACC. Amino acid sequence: CASSQSSGGPET. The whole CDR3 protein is CASSQSSGGPETQYF.

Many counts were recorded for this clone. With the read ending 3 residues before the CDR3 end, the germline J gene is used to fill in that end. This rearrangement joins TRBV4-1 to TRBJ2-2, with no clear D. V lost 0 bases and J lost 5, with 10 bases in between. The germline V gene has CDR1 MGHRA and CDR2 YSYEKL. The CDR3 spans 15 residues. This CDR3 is CASSQDPPFTGELFF. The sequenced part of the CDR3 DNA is TGCGCCAGCAGCCAAGATCCCCCCTTTACCGGGGAG.